Listed below are T cell receptor beta chains from one sample, sequenced in a study of blood T cell repertoires in COVID-19. TCRdb's copy holds only in-frame clones and misses some; the assay was immunoSEQ multiplex PCR. The data hold 85,000 to 95,000 clones, with just over 90% observed a single time. The sample was peripheral blood. Every receptor here comes from a woman in her 50s in a cohort sampled during active COVID-19. Each CDR3 is given with its conserved first and last residue. D genes are given only for firm matches. For some rows the clone size is stated as once, few or many, or as a class when expanded; others skip it.

d_call: NA
j_call: TRBJ2-3
v_call: TRBV10-3
clone_size: NA
cdr3_aa: CAIGRDLDTQYF
cdr3_nt: TGTGCCATCGGACGGGACTTGGATACGCAGTATTTT

d_call: TRBD1
j_call: TRBJ1-3
v_call: TRBV18
clone_size: NA
cdr3_aa: CASSLDDRGSGNTIYF
cdr3_nt: TGTGCCAGCTCACTAGACGACAGGGGCTCTGGAAACACCATATATTTT

d_call: TRBD2
j_call: TRBJ2-4
v_call: TRBV4-1
clone_size: NA
cdr3_aa: CASSQGLAGRLSTKNIQYF
cdr3_nt: TGCGCCAGCAGCCAAGGACTAGCGGGGAGACTCTCGACCAAAAACATTCAGTACTTC

d_call: TRBD2
j_call: TRBJ2-1
v_call: TRBV19
clone_size: NA
cdr3_aa: CASTPGLAGHEQFF
cdr3_nt: TGTGCCAGTACCCCGGGACTAGCTGGCCATGAGCAGTTCTTC

d_call: NA
j_call: TRBJ2-2
v_call: TRBV15
clone_size: NA
cdr3_aa: CATSRDLGRGTGELFF
cdr3_nt: TGTGCCACCAGCAGAGATCTCGGCAGGGGCACCGGGGAGCTGTTTTTT

d_call: NA
j_call: TRBJ2-1
v_call: TRBV5-6
clone_size: NA
cdr3_aa: CASSLVRSVEQFF
cdr3_nt: TGTGCCAGCAGCTTGGTCAGGTCCGTTGAGCAGTTCTTC

d_call: TRBD2
j_call: TRBJ2-7
v_call: TRBV11-2
clone_size: NA
cdr3_aa: CASSRTGAGGANEQYF
cdr3_nt: TGTGCCAGCAGCCGTACGGGTGCGGGGGGGGCTAACGAGCAGTACTTC

d_call: TRBD2
j_call: TRBJ2-3
v_call: TRBV7-3
clone_size: NA
cdr3_aa: CASSLTASGTRDTQYF
cdr3_nt: TGTGCCAGCAGCTTAACGGCGAGCGGGACTCGGGATACGCAGTATTTT

d_call: NA
j_call: TRBJ1-1
v_call: TRBV6-5
clone_size: NA
cdr3_aa: CASGYRPGTSSEAFF
cdr3_nt: TGTGCCAGCGGTTACCGCCCTGGGACATCTAGTGAAGCTTTCTTT

d_call: TRBD2
j_call: TRBJ2-1
v_call: TRBV7-8
clone_size: NA
cdr3_aa: CASSPRTSGGATYNEQFF
cdr3_nt: TGTGCCAGCAGCCCAAGGACTAGCGGGGGGGCCACCTACAATGAGCAGTTCTTC

d_call: TRBD1
j_call: TRBJ2-3
v_call: TRBV7-3
clone_size: NA
cdr3_aa: CASSVAGTGITDTQYF
cdr3_nt: TGTGCCAGCAGCGTAGCCGGGACAGGGATCACAGATACGCAGTATTTT

d_call: TRBD1
j_call: TRBJ1-2
v_call: TRBV2
clone_size: NA
cdr3_aa: CASTRDRGILDYGYTF
cdr3_nt: TGTGCCAGCACTAGGGACAGGGGCATTTTAGACTATGGCTACACCTTC

d_call: TRBD2
j_call: TRBJ2-7
v_call: TRBV12-5
clone_size: NA
cdr3_aa: CASGLLSGRGFEQYF
cdr3_nt: TGTGCTAGTGGTTTGCTTAGCGGGAGAGGGTTCGAGCAGTACTTC

d_call: TRBD2
j_call: TRBJ2-7
v_call: TRBV7-2
clone_size: NA
cdr3_aa: CASSPISSGGYEQYF
cdr3_nt: TGTGCCAGCAGCCCCATTTCTAGCGGGGGATACGAGCAGTACTTC

d_call: TRBD1
j_call: TRBJ2-3
v_call: TRBV7-6
clone_size: NA
cdr3_aa: CASSPPGGLADTQYF
cdr3_nt: TGTGCCAGCAGTCCCCCAGGGGGCTTGGCAGATACGCAGTATTTT

d_call: TRBD1
j_call: TRBJ2-1
v_call: TRBV7-9
clone_size: NA
cdr3_aa: CASNRGRDEQFF
cdr3_nt: TGTGCCAGCAACAGGGGACGGGATGAGCAGTTCTTC

d_call: NA
j_call: TRBJ2-3
v_call: TRBV4-1
clone_size: NA
cdr3_aa: CASSQDPRSGTDTQYF
cdr3_nt: TGCGCCAGCAGCCAAGATCCCCGATCAGGGACAGATACGCAGTATTTT

d_call: NA
j_call: TRBJ2-7
v_call: TRBV7-2
clone_size: NA
cdr3_aa: CASSLELARSEQYF
cdr3_nt: TGTGCCAGCAGCTTAGAGCTAGCAAGATCCGAGCAGTACTTC

d_call: NA
j_call: TRBJ2-1
v_call: TRBV20-1
clone_size: NA
cdr3_aa: CSARPDNEQFF
cdr3_nt: TGCAGTGCTAGACCGGACAATGAGCAGTTCTTC

d_call: NA
j_call: TRBJ1-5
v_call: TRBV1
clone_size: NA
cdr3_aa: CTSSQETSHSNQPQHF
cdr3_nt: TGCACCAGCAGCCAAGAAACCAGTCATAGCAATCAGCCCCAGCATTTT

d_call: NA
j_call: TRBJ1-6
v_call: TRBV7-6
clone_size: NA
cdr3_aa: CASSLTGGKLYSPLHF
cdr3_nt: TGTGCCAGCAGCTTAACCGGAGGGAAGCTTTATTCACCCCTCCACTTT

d_call: TRBD1
j_call: TRBJ1-2
v_call: TRBV11-2
clone_size: NA
cdr3_aa: CASSSRDREGYTF
cdr3_nt: TGTGCCAGCAGCTCCCGGGACAGGGAAGGCTACACCTTC

d_call: TRBD1
j_call: TRBJ2-1
v_call: TRBV9
clone_size: NA
cdr3_aa: CASSLRTGGNEQFF
cdr3_nt: TGTGCCAGCAGCCTTAGGACAGGGGGGAATGAGCAGTTCTTC

d_call: TRBD1
j_call: TRBJ1-4
v_call: TRBV11-3
clone_size: NA
cdr3_aa: CASSSPTGTDEKLFF
cdr3_nt: TGTGCCAGCAGCTCTCCAACCGGGACAGATGAAAAACTGTTTTTT

d_call: NA
j_call: TRBJ1-2
v_call: TRBV3-1/TRBV3-2
clone_size: NA
cdr3_aa: CASSGGTDLYGYTF
cdr3_nt: TGTGCCAGCAGCGGGGGGACTGATCTCTATGGCTACACCTTC

d_call: TRBD1
j_call: TRBJ2-5
v_call: TRBV19
clone_size: NA
cdr3_aa: CASSIGTAEWETQYF
cdr3_nt: TGTGCCAGTAGTATTGGGACAGCCGAATGGGAGACCCAGTACTTC

d_call: TRBD1
j_call: TRBJ2-7
v_call: TRBV25-1
clone_size: NA
cdr3_aa: CASSKVTGTTEQYF
cdr3_nt: TGTGCCAGCAGTAAGGTGACAGGGACAACTGAGCAGTACTTC

d_call: TRBD1
j_call: TRBJ1-2
v_call: TRBV15
clone_size: NA
cdr3_aa: CATSRGQGGLYGYTF
cdr3_nt: TGTGCCACCAGCAGAGGACAGGGCGGTCTCTATGGCTACACCTTC

d_call: NA
j_call: TRBJ2-3
v_call: TRBV11-2
clone_size: NA
cdr3_aa: CASGATDTQYF
cdr3_nt: TGTGCCAGCGGAGCCACAGATACGCAGTATTTT

d_call: NA
j_call: TRBJ2-5
v_call: TRBV7-9
clone_size: NA
cdr3_aa: CASNTWGRQETQYF
cdr3_nt: TGTGCCAGCAACACATGGGGGCGGCAAGAGACCCAGTACTTC

d_call: TRBD1
j_call: TRBJ2-6
v_call: TRBV18
clone_size: NA
cdr3_aa: CASSPGQGSIRSSGANVLTF
cdr3_nt: TGTGCCAGCTCACCGGGACAGGGGAGCATCAGAAGCTCTGGGGCCAACGTCCTGACTTTC

d_call: TRBD1
j_call: TRBJ1-2
v_call: TRBV28
clone_size: NA
cdr3_aa: CASSLGQGWPNYGYTF
cdr3_nt: TGTGCCAGCAGTTTAGGACAGGGGTGGCCTAACTATGGCTACACCTTC

d_call: NA
j_call: TRBJ1-1
v_call: TRBV18
clone_size: NA
cdr3_aa: CASSRDSAGSEAFF
cdr3_nt: TGTGCCAGCTCCCGCGACTCGGCTGGGTCTGAAGCTTTCTTT

d_call: NA
j_call: TRBJ1-4
v_call: TRBV19
clone_size: NA
cdr3_aa: CASSPRGATNEKLFF
cdr3_nt: TGTGCCAGTAGTCCTCGGGGGGCAACTAATGAAAAACTGTTTTTT

d_call: NA
j_call: TRBJ1-2
v_call: TRBV10-2
clone_size: NA
cdr3_aa: CASSRQNYGYTF
cdr3_nt: TGCGCCAGCAGTCGACAGAACTATGGCTACACCTTC

d_call: TRBD2
j_call: TRBJ2-3
v_call: TRBV13
clone_size: NA
cdr3_aa: CASSLASRLRGGDTQYF
cdr3_nt: TGTGCCAGCAGCTTAGCCTCCAGGTTGCGGGGGGGCGATACGCAGTATTTT

d_call: TRBD1
j_call: TRBJ1-1
v_call: TRBV5-1
clone_size: NA
cdr3_aa: CASSLTGGRAEAFF
cdr3_nt: TGCGCCAGCAGCTTGACAGGGGGTAGGGCTGAAGCTTTCTTT

d_call: NA
j_call: TRBJ2-7
v_call: TRBV6-5
clone_size: NA
cdr3_aa: CASSSGSISYEQYF
cdr3_nt: TGTGCCAGCAGTTCAGGGTCCATCTCCTACGAGCAGTACTTC

d_call: NA
j_call: TRBJ1-6
v_call: TRBV4-2
clone_size: few
cdr3_aa: CASSPGQQGLNSPLHF
cdr3_nt: TGTGCCAGCAGCCCGGGCCAGCAGGGATTAAATTCACCCCTCCACTTT

d_call: TRBD1
j_call: TRBJ1-1
v_call: TRBV18
clone_size: NA
cdr3_aa: CASSPRQGAPNTEAFF
cdr3_nt: TGTGCCAGCTCACCTCGACAGGGGGCGCCGAACACTGAAGCTTTCTTT

d_call: TRBD1
j_call: TRBJ1-1
v_call: TRBV9
clone_size: NA
cdr3_aa: CASQGAQGEAFF
cdr3_nt: TGTGCCAGTCAGGGGGCGCAGGGTGAAGCTTTCTTT

d_call: TRBD1
j_call: TRBJ1-2
v_call: TRBV11-3
clone_size: NA
cdr3_aa: CASSLGPGTDSNYGYTF
cdr3_nt: TGTGCCAGCAGCTTAGGCCCCGGGACAGACTCTAACTATGGCTACACCTTC

d_call: NA
j_call: TRBJ2-1
v_call: TRBV5-1
clone_size: NA
cdr3_aa: CASSRRVSGDNEQFF
cdr3_nt: TGCGCCAGCAGTAGGCGGGTTAGCGGCGACAATGAGCAGTTCTTC

d_call: NA
j_call: TRBJ1-2
v_call: TRBV6-2/TRBV6-3
clone_size: NA
cdr3_aa: CASSYSVAGAGYTF
cdr3_nt: TGTGCCAGCAGTTACTCGGTGGCAGGGGCCGGCTACACCTTC

d_call: TRBD1
j_call: TRBJ2-2
v_call: TRBV6-1
clone_size: NA
cdr3_aa: CASSDFGTGHTGELFF
cdr3_nt: TGTGCCAGCAGTGACTTTGGGACAGGGCACACCGGGGAGCTGTTTTTT

d_call: NA
j_call: TRBJ2-3
v_call: TRBV28
clone_size: NA
cdr3_aa: CVAGRPLGTDTQYF
cdr3_nt: TGTGTCGCGGGGAGGCCTTTAGGCACAGATACGCAGTATTTT

d_call: NA
j_call: TRBJ2-3
v_call: TRBV7-8
clone_size: NA
cdr3_aa: CASSLVAGYRYAVLF
cdr3_nt: TGTGCCAGCAGCTTAGTCGCAGGATACAGATACGCAGTATTGTTT

d_call: TRBD2
j_call: TRBJ2-1
v_call: TRBV15
clone_size: NA
cdr3_aa: CATSRDSGGTYNEQFF
cdr3_nt: TGTGCCACCAGCAGAGATTCGGGGGGAACCTACAATGAGCAGTTCTTC

d_call: NA
j_call: TRBJ1-2
v_call: TRBV6-6
clone_size: NA
cdr3_aa: CASSSGGGYTF
cdr3_nt: TGTGCCAGCAGTTCGGGGGGCGGCTACACCTTC

d_call: NA
j_call: TRBJ1-2
v_call: TRBV2
clone_size: NA
cdr3_aa: CASSPTPTGGYYGYTF
cdr3_nt: TGTGCCAGCAGCCCTACCCCTACTGGAGGCTACTATGGCTACACCTTC

d_call: TRBD1
j_call: TRBJ1-2
v_call: TRBV10-3
clone_size: NA
cdr3_aa: CATAEGALNYGYTF
cdr3_nt: TGTGCCACCGCGGAGGGGGCGCTTAACTATGGCTACACCTTC

d_call: NA
j_call: TRBJ1-2
v_call: TRBV10-3
clone_size: NA
cdr3_aa: CAIRRDSNYGYTF
cdr3_nt: TGTGCCATCAGGAGAGACAGTAACTATGGCTACACCTTC

d_call: TRBD1
j_call: TRBJ1-6
v_call: TRBV18
clone_size: NA
cdr3_aa: CASSPRLIKTGGPPGSPLHF
cdr3_nt: TGTGCCAGCTCACCTCGTTTGATCAAAACAGGGGGCCCACCCGGATCACCCCTCCACTTT

d_call: TRBD1
j_call: TRBJ1-4
v_call: TRBV29-1
clone_size: NA
cdr3_aa: CSVGTGAGKLFF
cdr3_nt: TGCAGCGTAGGGACAGGGGCGGGAAAACTGTTTTTT

d_call: NA
j_call: TRBJ2-1
v_call: TRBV27
clone_size: NA
cdr3_aa: CASSFLGQEYNEQFF
cdr3_nt: TGTGCCAGCAGTTTCCTGGGTCAGGAATACAATGAGCAGTTCTTC

d_call: TRBD2
j_call: TRBJ2-2
v_call: TRBV6-1
clone_size: NA
cdr3_aa: CASSENLGGTTTGELFF
cdr3_nt: TGTGCCAGCAGTGAAAATTTGGGAGGGACTACCACCGGGGAGCTGTTTTTT

d_call: TRBD1
j_call: TRBJ2-5
v_call: TRBV7-7
clone_size: NA
cdr3_aa: CASSFGTGGREETQYF
cdr3_nt: TGTGCTAGCAGCTTTGGGACAGGGGGCCGGGAAGAGACCCAGTACTTC

d_call: NA
j_call: TRBJ1-2
v_call: TRBV5-1
clone_size: once
cdr3_aa: CASSLGETNYGYTF
cdr3_nt: TGCGCCAGCAGCTTGGGCGAAACTAACTATGGCTACACCTTC

d_call: NA
j_call: TRBJ1-1
v_call: TRBV12-3/TRBV12-4
clone_size: NA
cdr3_aa: CASLPRERAEAFF
cdr3_nt: TGTGCCTCCCTGCCCAGGGAAAGGGCTGAAGCTTTCTTT

d_call: TRBD1
j_call: TRBJ1-4
v_call: TRBV9
clone_size: NA
cdr3_aa: CASSVGPGGWGEKLFF
cdr3_nt: TGTGCCAGCAGCGTAGGCCCAGGGGGTTGGGGTGAAAAACTGTTTTTT